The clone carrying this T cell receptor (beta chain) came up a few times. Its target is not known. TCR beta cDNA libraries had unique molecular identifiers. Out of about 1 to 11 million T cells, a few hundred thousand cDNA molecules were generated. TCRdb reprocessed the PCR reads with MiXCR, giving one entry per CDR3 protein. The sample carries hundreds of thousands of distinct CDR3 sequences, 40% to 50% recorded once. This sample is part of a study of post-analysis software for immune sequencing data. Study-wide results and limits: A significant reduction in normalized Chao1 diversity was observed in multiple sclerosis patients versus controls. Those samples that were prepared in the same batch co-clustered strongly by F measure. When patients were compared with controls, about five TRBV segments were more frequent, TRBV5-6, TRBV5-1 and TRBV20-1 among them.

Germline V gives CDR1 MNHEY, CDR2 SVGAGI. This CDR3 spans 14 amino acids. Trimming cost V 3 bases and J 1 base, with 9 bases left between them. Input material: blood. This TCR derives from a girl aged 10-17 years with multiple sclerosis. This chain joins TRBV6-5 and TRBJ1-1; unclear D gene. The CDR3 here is CASSYSLANTEAFF. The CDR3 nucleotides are TGTGCCAGCAGTTATTCTCTCGCGAACACTGAAGCTTTCTTT.